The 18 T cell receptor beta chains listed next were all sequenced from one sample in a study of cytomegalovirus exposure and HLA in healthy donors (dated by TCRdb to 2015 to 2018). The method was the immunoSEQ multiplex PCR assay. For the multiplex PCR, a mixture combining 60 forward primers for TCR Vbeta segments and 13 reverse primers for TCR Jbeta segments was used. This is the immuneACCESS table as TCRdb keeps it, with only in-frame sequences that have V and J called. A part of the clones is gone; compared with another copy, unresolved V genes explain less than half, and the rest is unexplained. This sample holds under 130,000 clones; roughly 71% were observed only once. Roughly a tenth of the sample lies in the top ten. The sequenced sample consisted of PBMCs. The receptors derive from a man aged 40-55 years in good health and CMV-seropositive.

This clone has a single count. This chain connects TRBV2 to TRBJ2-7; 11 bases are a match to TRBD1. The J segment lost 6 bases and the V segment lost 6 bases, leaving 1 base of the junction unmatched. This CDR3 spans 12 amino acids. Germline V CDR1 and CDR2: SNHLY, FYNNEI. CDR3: CASRGTGGEQYF. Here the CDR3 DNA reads TGTGCCAGCAGAGGGACAGGGGGCGAGCAGTACTTC.

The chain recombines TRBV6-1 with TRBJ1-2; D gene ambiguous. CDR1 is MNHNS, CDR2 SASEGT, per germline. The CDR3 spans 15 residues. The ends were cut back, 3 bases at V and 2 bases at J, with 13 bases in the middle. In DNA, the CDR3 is TGTGCCAGCAGTGATTTATCGGCAGGCAACTATGGCTACACCTTC. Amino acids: CASSDLSAGNYGYTF.

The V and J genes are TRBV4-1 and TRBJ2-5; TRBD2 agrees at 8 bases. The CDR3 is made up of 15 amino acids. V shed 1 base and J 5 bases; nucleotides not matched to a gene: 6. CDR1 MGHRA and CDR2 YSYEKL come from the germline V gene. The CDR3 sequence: CASSQVAGGLETQYF. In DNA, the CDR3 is TGCGCCAGCAGCCAAGTGGCGGGAGGATTGGAGACCCAGTACTTC.

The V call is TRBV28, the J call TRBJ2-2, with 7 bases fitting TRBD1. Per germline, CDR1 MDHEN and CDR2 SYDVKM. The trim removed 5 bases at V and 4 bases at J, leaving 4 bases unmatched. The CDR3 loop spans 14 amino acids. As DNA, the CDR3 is TGTGCCAGCAGTCCTAGGACAGGCACCGGGGAGCTGTTTTTT. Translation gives CASSPRTGTGELFF.

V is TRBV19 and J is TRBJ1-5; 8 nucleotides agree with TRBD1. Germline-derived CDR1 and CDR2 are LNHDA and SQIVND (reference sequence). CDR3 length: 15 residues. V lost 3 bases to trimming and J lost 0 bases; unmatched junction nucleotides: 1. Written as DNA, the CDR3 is TGTGCCAGTAGTATGACAGGGGATAGCAATCAGCCCCAGCATTTT. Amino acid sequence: CASSMTGDSNQPQHF.

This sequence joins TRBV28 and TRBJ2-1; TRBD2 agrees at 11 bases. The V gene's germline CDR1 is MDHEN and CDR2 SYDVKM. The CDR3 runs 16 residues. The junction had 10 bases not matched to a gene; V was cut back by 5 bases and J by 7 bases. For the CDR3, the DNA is TGTGCCAGCAGTACTAGCGGGAGTGGGTGGGGTAATGAGCAGTTCTTC. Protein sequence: CASSTSGSGWGNEQFF.

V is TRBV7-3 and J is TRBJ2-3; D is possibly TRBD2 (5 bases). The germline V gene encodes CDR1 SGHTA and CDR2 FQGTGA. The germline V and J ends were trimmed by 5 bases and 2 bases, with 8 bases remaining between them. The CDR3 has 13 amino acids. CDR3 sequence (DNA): TGTGCCAGCAGCGGCGGGTCCACAGATACGCAGTATTTT. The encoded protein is CASSGGSTDTQYF.

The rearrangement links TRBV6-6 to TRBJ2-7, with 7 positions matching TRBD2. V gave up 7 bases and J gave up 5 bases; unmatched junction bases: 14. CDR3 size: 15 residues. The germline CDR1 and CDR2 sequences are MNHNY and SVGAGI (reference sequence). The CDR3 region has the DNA TGTGCCAGCACTTGGTCGCGGGAGCTCGGCCACGAGCAGTACTTC. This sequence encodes CASTWSRELGHEQYF.

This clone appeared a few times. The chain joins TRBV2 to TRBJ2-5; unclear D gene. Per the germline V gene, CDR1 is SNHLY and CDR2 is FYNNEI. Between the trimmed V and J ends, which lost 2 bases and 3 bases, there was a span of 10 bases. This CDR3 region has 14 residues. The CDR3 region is CASSEPHREETQYF. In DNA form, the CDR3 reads TGTGCCAGCAGTGAACCCCACAGAGAAGAGACCCAGTACTTC.

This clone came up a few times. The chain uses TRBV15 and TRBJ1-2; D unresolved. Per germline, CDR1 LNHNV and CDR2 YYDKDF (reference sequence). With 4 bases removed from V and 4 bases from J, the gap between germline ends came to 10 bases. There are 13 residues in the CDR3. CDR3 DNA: TGTGCCACCAGCAAACCCGCGGGCTATGGCTACACCTTC. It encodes CATSKPAGYGYTF.

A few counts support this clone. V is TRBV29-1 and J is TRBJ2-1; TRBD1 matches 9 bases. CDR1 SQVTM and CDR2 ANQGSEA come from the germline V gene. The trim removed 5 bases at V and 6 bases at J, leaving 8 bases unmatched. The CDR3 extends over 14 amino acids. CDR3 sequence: CSVLLGDRANEQFF. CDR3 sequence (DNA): TGCAGCGTTTTGCTCGGGGACAGGGCCAATGAGCAGTTCTTC.

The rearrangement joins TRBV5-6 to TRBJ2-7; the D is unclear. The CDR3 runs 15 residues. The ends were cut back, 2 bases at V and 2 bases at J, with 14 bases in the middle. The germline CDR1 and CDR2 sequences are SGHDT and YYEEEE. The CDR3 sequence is CASSFGPYQAYEQYF. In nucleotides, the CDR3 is TGTGCCAGCAGCTTTGGGCCTTACCAGGCCTACGAGCAGTACTTC.

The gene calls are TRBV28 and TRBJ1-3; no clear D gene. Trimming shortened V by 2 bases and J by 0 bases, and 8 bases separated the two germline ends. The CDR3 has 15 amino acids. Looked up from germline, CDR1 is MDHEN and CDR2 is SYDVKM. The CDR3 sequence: CASSLRSSSGNTIYF. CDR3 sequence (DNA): TGTGCCAGCAGTTTACGGAGTTCCTCTGGAAACACCATATATTTT.

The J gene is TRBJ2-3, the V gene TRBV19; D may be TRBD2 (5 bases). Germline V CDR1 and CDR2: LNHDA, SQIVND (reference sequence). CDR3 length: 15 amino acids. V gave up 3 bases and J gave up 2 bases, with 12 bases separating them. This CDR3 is CASSIAAADTDTQYF. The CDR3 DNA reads TGTGCCAGTAGTATTGCAGCGGCAGACACAGATACGCAGTATTTT.

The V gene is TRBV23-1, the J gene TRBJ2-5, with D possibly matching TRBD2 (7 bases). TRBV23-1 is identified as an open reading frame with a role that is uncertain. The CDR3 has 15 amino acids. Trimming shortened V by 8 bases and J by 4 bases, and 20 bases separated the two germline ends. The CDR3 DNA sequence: TGCGCCAGCCTCGCCGGGGGGCGGTTAAGAGAGACCCAGTACTTC. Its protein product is CASLAGGRLRETQYF.

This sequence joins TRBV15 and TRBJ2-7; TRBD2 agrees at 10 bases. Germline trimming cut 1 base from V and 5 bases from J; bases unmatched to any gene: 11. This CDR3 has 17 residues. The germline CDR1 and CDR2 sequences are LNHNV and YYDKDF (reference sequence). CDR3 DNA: TGTGCCACCAGCAGAGGTCCCCTTGCTAGCGGGAGAAACGAGCAGTACTTC. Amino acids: CATSRGPLASGRNEQYF.

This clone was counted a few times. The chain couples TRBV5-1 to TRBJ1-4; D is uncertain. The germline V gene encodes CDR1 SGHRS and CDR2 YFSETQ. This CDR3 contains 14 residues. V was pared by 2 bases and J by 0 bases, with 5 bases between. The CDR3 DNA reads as TGCGCCAGCAGCTTCGGTACAACTAATGAAAAACTGTTTTTT. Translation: CASSFGTTNEKLFF.

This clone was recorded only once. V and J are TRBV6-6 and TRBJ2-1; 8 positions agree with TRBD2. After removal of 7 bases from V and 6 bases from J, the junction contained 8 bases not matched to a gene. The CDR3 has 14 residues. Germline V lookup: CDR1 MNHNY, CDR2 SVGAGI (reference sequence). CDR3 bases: TGTGCCAGCACCGTACTAGCGGTCCGCAATGAGCAGTTCTTC. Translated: CASTVLAVRNEQFF.